One and the same sample provided the 18 T cell receptor beta chains below, sequenced in a study of PD-1 blockade in classical Hodgkin lymphoma (dated by TCRdb to 2019 to 2021). Library preparation used the immunoSEQ multiplex PCR assay. TCRdb took over this immuneACCESS table, retaining in-frame rearrangements with V and J assigned. Such tables are incomplete; in checked studies, under half of the missing clones stem from an unresolved V gene, and the remainder is unexplained. The sample records 15,000 to 20,000 clones, 75% to 95% of which are singletons. The ten largest clones capture 6.5% to 8.5% of the sample. This specimen's time point label, per the study, means: newly diagnosed, previously untreated cHL patient sample. Input material: peripheral blood mononuclear cells (PBMCs). The receptors come from a human donor with classical Hodgkin lymphoma.

The J gene is TRBJ2-7, the V gene TRBV30; D is unclear. Germline V lookup: CDR1 GTSNPN, CDR2 SVGIG (reference sequence). This CDR3 has 12 residues. The V end lost 3 bases, the J end lost 3 bases, and 9 bases lay between the germline ends. Written as DNA, the CDR3 is TGTGCCTGGAGCGGTGACCGCTACGAGCAGTACTTC. Translation gives CAWSGDRYEQYF.

V is TRBV25-1 and J is TRBJ2-7; unclear D gene. The CDR3 is 12 amino acids. Germline V gene lookup returns CDR1 MGHDK and CDR2 SYGVNS. V was clipped by 2 bases and J by 2 bases, with 4 bases between them. CDR3 DNA sequence: TGTGCCAGCAGTGAAAGGACCTACGAGCAGTACTTC. This codes for CASSERTYEQYF.

The CDR3 region is CASSGGQTYNSPLHF. The CDR3 region has the DNA TGTGCCAGCAGTGGAGGACAGACCTATAATTCACCCCTCCACTTT. The V gene is TRBV6-1, the J gene TRBJ1-6, with TRBD1 as a possible D gene (6 bases). Germline CDR1 and CDR2: MNHNS and SASEGT. V lost 4 bases and J lost 2, with 9 bases in between. This CDR3 has 15 amino acids.

The J gene is TRBJ1-1, the V gene TRBV28; D is undetermined. V shed 3 bases and J shed 11 bases, with 10 bases lying between them. The germline gives CDR1 MDHEN, CDR2 SYDVKM. The length of the CDR3 is 11 residues. CDR3 sequence reads: CASSFLGSAFF. In nucleotides, the CDR3 is TGTGCCAGCAGTTTTTTAGGGTCGGCTTTCTTT. Full variable domain (outside the CDR3, taken from reference TRBV28 and TRBJ1-1): DVKVTQSSRYLVKRTGEKVFLECVQDMDHENMFWYRQDPGLGLRLIYFSYDVKMKEKGDIPEGYSVSREKKERFSLILESASTNQTSMYLCASSFLGSAFFGQGTRLTVV.

This chain uses TRBV25-1 with TRBJ1-5, with a weak D call TRBD1 (5 bases). The CDR3 is made up of 14 amino acids. Trimming left V 5 bases short and J 1 base short, with 9 bases between. Germline lookup yields CDR1 MGHDK and CDR2 SYGVNS. CDR3 in amino acids: CASSQGESNQPQHF. The DNA for the CDR3 is TGTGCCAGCAGTCAAGGGGAGAGCAATCAGCCCCAGCATTTT. Complete variable domain (other parts from reference TRBV25-1 and TRBJ1-5): EADIYQTPRYLVIGTGKKITLECSQTMGHDKMYWYQQDPGMELHLIHYSYGVNSTEKGDLSSESTVSRIRTEHFPLTLESARPSHTSQYLCASSQGESNQPQHFGDGTRLSIL.

The chain employs TRBV5-1 and TRBJ1-3; tentatively, D is TRBD1 (5 bases). V lost 0 bases and J lost 0, with 13 bases in between. The CDR3 sequence is 17 residues long. Looked up from germline, CDR1 is SGHRS and CDR2 is YFSETQ. The CDR3 region has the DNA TGCGCCAGCAGCTTGGCCGCGGGACGGAGCTCTGGAAACACCATATATTTT. It yields the protein CASSLAAGRSSGNTIYF.

V gene TRBV30 combines with J gene TRBJ1-5; unclear D gene. The CDR3 is 13 amino acids. The germline V gene has CDR1 GTSNPN and CDR2 SVGIG (reference sequence). V was clipped by 4 bases and J by 0 bases, with 7 bases between them. CDR3 coding DNA: TGTGCCTGGACAGCGGCTAGCAATCAGCCCCAGCATTTT. Its protein is CAWTAASNQPQHF.

V usage is TRBV6-6 and J usage is TRBJ1-2; D gene ambiguous. The germline V gene has CDR1 MNHNY and CDR2 SVGAGI (reference sequence). Deletions cut 6 bases from V and 4 bases from J, with 12 bases between. The CDR3 has 13 amino acids. CDR3 nucleotide sequence: TGTGCCAGCAGCCCTACTTGGCTCTATGGCTACACCTTC. Encoded protein: CASSPTWLYGYTF.

This rearrangement joins TRBV27 to TRBJ2-1; D is possibly TRBD1 (5 bases). Germline CDR1 and CDR2: MNHEY and SMNVEV (reference sequence). The CDR3 sequence is 15 residues long. Trimming stripped 6 bases from V and 7 bases from J, with 19 bases between. The CDR3 region is CASSSRKGPPNEQFF. The CDR3 DNA reads as TGTGCCAGCAGCTCTAGGAAGGGGCCCCCTAATGAGCAGTTCTTC.

This clone was seen a few times. J is TRBJ2-2 and V is TRBV19; D uncertain. The CDR3 is 14 residues long. Between the trimmed V and J ends, which lost 3 bases and 3 bases, there was a span of 8 bases. The germline V gene encodes CDR1 LNHDA and CDR2 SQIVND (reference sequence). The chain's CDR3 is CASSIGGYTGELFF. The CDR3 region has the DNA TGTGCCAGTAGTATCGGCGGTTACACCGGGGAGCTGTTTTTT.

The chain links TRBV27 to TRBJ1-3; the D gene is possibly TRBD1 (6 bases). V was shortened by 5 bases and J by 0 bases, with 14 bases between the two germline ends. This CDR3 is 16 amino acids long. Germline CDR1 reads MNHEY; CDR2 reads SMNVEV (reference sequence). In nucleotides, the CDR3 is TGTGCCAGCAGTCGGGCCGGGACACCCTCTGGAAACACCATATATTTT. It codes for CASSRAGTPSGNTIYF.

The chain recombines TRBV11-3 with TRBJ2-1; D gene ambiguous. There are 13 residues in the CDR3. The germline CDR1 and CDR2 sequences are SGHNT and YENEEA. Trimming pared 2 bases from V and 7 bases from J, leaving 9 bases between. CDR3 nucleotides: TGTGCCAGCAGCTTACCTGGGCGGAATGAGCAGTTCTTC. The encoded protein is CASSLPGRNEQFF.

The genes are TRBV7-9 and TRBJ2-7; the match to TRBD2 covers 8 bases. Germline lookup yields CDR1 SEHNR and CDR2 FQNEAQ (reference sequence). The CDR3 totals 16 residues. V was clipped by 7 bases and J by 3 bases; unmatched bases: 14. For the CDR3, the DNA is TGTGCCAGCATCTTGACTAGCGAGAACCGATACTACGAGCAGTACTTC. Translated, it gives CASILTSENRYYEQYF.

This clone was recorded only once. CDR3 coding DNA: TGTGCCAGCAGTGAGAGACAGGTGCGATACAATGAGCAGTTCTTC. It translates to CASSERQVRYNEQFF. The chain carries TRBV5-4 and TRBJ2-1; D is possibly TRBD1 (6 bases). Trimming stripped 5 bases from V and 4 bases from J, with 16 bases between. Germline V CDR1 and CDR2: SGHNT, YYREEE (reference sequence). The CDR3 has 15 amino acids.

The CDR3 loop reads CATSRSGGGGYTF. Written as DNA, the CDR3 is TGTGCCACCAGCAGGTCCGGAGGCGGCGGCTACACCTTC. The chain couples TRBV15 to TRBJ1-2; D remains unclear. CDR1 LNHNV and CDR2 YYDKDF come from the germline V gene (reference sequence). Trimming took off 3 bases at V and 8 bases at J, with 13 bases between the two ends. The CDR3 runs 13 residues.

This chain uses TRBV5-1 with TRBJ2-7; TRBD1 agrees at 9 bases. Trimming cost V 4 bases and J 5 bases; bases outside gene matches: 7. The length of the CDR3 is 14 residues. From germline, CDR1 is SGHRS and CDR2 YFSETQ. CDR3 in amino acids: CASSRDRVGDEQYF. DNA of the CDR3: TGCGCCAGCAGCCGGGACAGGGTTGGGGACGAGCAGTACTTC.

CDR3 bases: TGCGCCAGCAGCCGGGGGACAGGGAGATCTGGGGCCAACGTCCTGACTTTC. The encoded protein is CASSRGTGRSGANVLTF. The chain joins TRBV4-1 to TRBJ2-6; 9 bases are a match to TRBD1. The CDR3 has 17 residues. CDR1 MGHRA and CDR2 YSYEKL come from the germline V gene. V gave up 4 bases and J gave up 1 base; unmatched junction bases: 5.

On this clone itself: At one boundary the junction diverges from the germline segment, which might be a read error. The V gene is TRBV19, the J gene TRBJ1-5; D unresolved. From germline, CDR1 is LNHDA and CDR2 SQIVND (reference sequence). There are 14 residues in the CDR3. DNA for the CDR3: TGTGCCAGTAGTAACAGCGTCCCCCACGCCCTGATGGATTTT. This translates into CASSNSVPHALMDF. Combining the CDR3 with reference TRBV19 and TRBJ1-5 gives the whole variable domain DGGITQSPKYLFRKEGQNVTLSCEQNLNHDAMYWYRQDPGQGLRLIYYSQIVNDFQKGDIAEGYSVSREKKESFPLTVTSAQKNPTAFYLCASSNSVPHALMDFGDGTRLSIL.